The 8 T cell receptor beta chains given below trace back to one sample, sequenced in a study of cytomegalovirus exposure and HLA in healthy donors. Both 60 Vbeta primers and 13 Jbeta primers went into the PCR. The repertoire was sequenced with immunoSEQ multiplex PCR; TCRdb's copy has only in-frame clones and lacks some. The sample lists 100,000 or so clones; about 80% were seen once. Sequencing input: PBMCs. Every receptor here comes from a man younger than 40 in good health and CMV-seronegative.

V and J are TRBV2 and TRBJ1-1, with a tentative D call TRBD1 (6 bases). CDR3 length: 16 amino acids. Deletions cut 7 bases from V and 3 bases from J, with 21 bases between. Germline V gene lookup returns CDR1 SNHLY and CDR2 FYNNEI. The chain's CDR3 is CASNNRVGVRDTEAFF. In DNA form, the CDR3 reads TGTGCCAGCAATAACAGGGTGGGGGTCAGGGACACTGAAGCTTTCTTT.

For this clone: One end of the junction fails to match germline, which may point to a read error. The rearrangement uses TRBV30 and TRBJ1-2, with D unresolved. The CDR3 contains 13 residues. Germline loops: CDR1 GTSNPN, CDR2 SVGIG (reference sequence). The DNA of the CDR3 is TGCGCCAACCTTCGTGTGGGAGGCAGCGGCTACATCTTC. Translated: CANLRVGGSGYIF.

The chain uses TRBV4-1 and TRBJ1-3, with D possibly TRBD1 on 6 matching bases. The CDR3 sequence is 14 residues long. The germline V gene encodes CDR1 MGHRA and CDR2 YSYEKL. Trimming pared 5 bases from V and 8 bases from J, leaving 16 bases between. Written as DNA, the CDR3 is TGCGCCAGCAGCGCCCCGGGACACAGGGACACCATATATTTT. Translated, it gives CASSAPGHRDTIYF.

The rearrangement links TRBV14 to TRBJ1-2; D remains unclear. V lost 0 bases to trimming and J lost 4 bases, with 9 bases between them. Germline CDR1 SGHDN, CDR2 FVKESK. The CDR3 loop spans 14 amino acids. CDR3 DNA: TGTGCCAGCAGCCAAGATTGGAGTTCCTATGGCTACACCTTC. It specifies CASSQDWSSYGYTF.

The chain is built from TRBV28 and TRBJ1-2; the D gene is possibly TRBD1 (5 bases). The CDR3 length is 16 residues. Between the trimmed V and J ends, which lost 1 base and 4 bases, there was a span of 16 bases. The germline V gene has CDR1 MDHEN and CDR2 SYDVKM. This CDR3 reads CASSLSAGRVLYGYTF. The CDR3 DNA is TGTGCCAGCAGTTTATCCGCGGGACGGGTTCTCTATGGCTACACCTTC.

This clone occurred a few times. The genes are TRBV19 and TRBJ2-5, with 7 bases fitting TRBD2. The V segment lost 3 bases and the J segment 5 bases; nucleotides outside the gene matches: 6. The V gene's germline CDR1 is LNHDA and CDR2 SQIVND (reference sequence). The CDR3 contains 14 residues. CDR3 amino acids: CASSMGLLRETQYF. CDR3 DNA sequence: TGTGCCAGTAGTATGGGACTACTTAGGGAGACCCAGTACTTC.

V gene TRBV27 combines with J gene TRBJ2-1; 11 positions agree with TRBD2. This CDR3 comprises 17 residues. Germline V gene lookup returns CDR1 MNHEY and CDR2 SMNVEV (reference sequence). Trimming removed 4 bases from V and 4 bases from J; junction bases left unmatched: 9. CDR3 region: CASSSTRLAGTYNEQFF. For the CDR3, the DNA is TGTGCCAGCAGTTCGACAAGACTAGCGGGAACGTACAATGAGCAGTTCTTC.

The V call is TRBV4-2, the J call TRBJ1-1; 7 positions match TRBD1. The germline CDR1 and CDR2 sequences are LGHNA and YNFKEQ. V was pared by 2 bases and J by 7 bases, with 4 bases of the junction left unmatched. The CDR3 is made up of 13 amino acids. CDR3 nucleotides: TGTGCCAGCAGCCAATCTAGGGGGCTTGAAGCTTTCTTT. This codes for CASSQSRGLEAFF.